The text below deals with one TCR beta chain. This sample was taken from a study of T cells in Graves' hyperthyroidism and ophthalmopathy. Amplification targeted TCR beta CDR3 regions from RNA transcripts. During a first-round RT-PCR of the TCR CDR3, the HTBI primer set was used. TCRdb itself ran the multiplex PCR reads through MiXCR, one entry per CDR3 protein. The sample includes around 560,000 distinct CDR3 sequences, 16% of them seen just once. V gave up 2 bases and J gave up 1 base; unmatched junction bases: 3. Germline CDR1 MNHEY, CDR2 SVGEGT. The CDR3 spans 16 residues. The clonotype originates from a woman under 30 with Graves' hyperthyroidism. The sequenced sample was blood. The chain has TRBV6-2 or TRBV6-3 and TRBJ2-3; 10 nucleotides align to TRBD2. CDR3 DNA sequence: TGTGCCAGCAGTTACACCCTAGCGGGGGGCACAGATACGCAGTATTTT. It translates to CASSYTLAGGTDTQYF.